A single sample gave rise to the 5 T cell receptor beta chains below, sequenced in a study of blood T cell repertoires in COVID-19. TCRdb's table, derived via immunoSEQ multiplex PCR, lists solely in-frame clones and lacks some. The sample shows about 220,000 clones, approximately 90% of them seen only once. Sequenced: PBMCs or T cells enriched from blood (not recorded which). The receptor set was obtained from a woman aged 40 to 50 with acute COVID-19.

This clone was detected only once. The rearrangement uses TRBV19 and TRBJ2-5; 7 bases are shared with TRBD1. The CDR3 contains 14 residues. Germline V gene lookup returns CDR1 LNHDA and CDR2 SQIVND (reference sequence). Trimming removed 5 bases from V and 5 bases from J; junction bases left unmatched: 8. The DNA of the CDR3 is TGTGCCAGTAGTGCACGACAGGGTATTGAGACCCAGTACTTC. Translation gives CASSARQGIETQYF.

A few counts support this clone. In DNA form, the CDR3 reads TGTGCCAGCAGTAGGACGCTCCAGGGCGGGGAGCTGTTTTTT. It translates to CASSRTLQGGELFF. The chain joins TRBV7-2 to TRBJ2-2, with a weak D call TRBD1 (5 bases). This CDR3 has 14 amino acids. Trimming cost V 6 bases and J 7 bases, with 15 bases left between them. CDR1 is SGHTA and CDR2 is FQGNSA in the germline V gene.

The V gene is TRBV5-1, the J gene TRBJ2-2, with TRBD2 identical over 11 bases. This CDR3 is 18 amino acids long. J gave up 5 bases and V 0 bases, and 9 bases lay outside the gene matches. Germline V gene data show CDR1 as SGHRS and CDR2 as YFSETQ. CDR3 sequence reads: CASSLEANVAGGTGELFF. CDR3 bases: TGCGCCAGCAGCTTGGAAGCGAATGTAGCGGGGGGGACCGGGGAGCTGTTTTTT.

The CDR3 reads CASNPQAFTDTQYF. The CDR3 coding sequence is TGTGCCAGCAACCCCCAGGCTTTCACAGATACGCAGTATTTT. V is TRBV27 and J is TRBJ2-3; D ambiguous. The CDR3 loop spans 14 amino acids. Trimming removed 7 bases at V and 2 bases at J, with 13 bases between. CDR1 and CDR2 (germline): MNHEY, SMNVEV (reference sequence).

The table lists this clone with a count of one. The chain is built from TRBV3-1 (or the pseudogene TRBV3-2) and TRBJ1-5, with unresolved D. The CDR3 sequence is 15 residues long. Germline lookup yields CDR1 LGHDT and CDR2 YNNKEL (reference sequence). Trimming removed 5 bases from V and 2 bases from J, with 13 bases in between. The CDR3 DNA sequence: TGTGCCAGCAGCAATTCTCCGGGAGGCAATCAGCCCCAGCATTTT. Translation: CASSNSPGGNQPQHF.